The text below deals with one T cell receptor (beta chain). There is no known antigen for this receptor. Base qualities are not at hand, and no much larger clone is one base apart. This sample was taken from a study of cytomegalovirus exposure and HLA in healthy donors (dated 2017 in TCRdb). About the study as a whole: An earlier analysis of approximately 550 of the donors reported 250 to 350 Gb of sequence data and roughly 110 million unique TCR beta sequences from about 180 million T cells. An early release covering roughly 640 HLA-typed donors comprised 250 to 350 gigabases of sequencing data and 65 million to 100 million unique TCR sequences. The study used immunosequencing to profile the T cell repertoires of 600 to 850 subjects and linked those repertoires to cytomegalovirus serostatus. Among the roughly 410 genotyped donors, around 81% belonged to the genetic ancestry cluster associated with self-reported Caucasian donors. The study aimed to test whether cataloging public T cell receptors could reveal signatures of past pathogen exposure. Four to six DR-DQ haplotypes were handled as single units for association and clustering, since linkage in the cohort was strong. The study combined high-throughput TCR immunosequencing, statistical association of individual TCRs with disease status, and machine learning to predict cytomegalovirus infection status. Every discovery cohort repertoire had been produced on one sequencing platform. An earlier analysis of 587 of the donors applied high-throughput TCR beta sequencing to assess whether each TCR beta V gene segment acted as functional or pseudogenic. Across roughly 420 genotyped donors of the cohort, an average of roughly 230,000 unique TCR beta nucleotide sequences per donor were sequenced, and around 20% of those sequences were non-productive. Both class I and class II loci were covered by HLA typing, at four-digit resolution. In a later analysis, previously published TCR beta repertoires from 666 donors were re-analyzed and high-resolution HLA genotyping was added so that TCR occurrence patterns could be studied. The number of donors typed differed by locus, with roughly 620-640 for A, B, C, DRB1 and DQB1, around 500 for DQA1, 600 to 610 for DPA1, and 450 to 480 for DPB1. Alongside the repertoire data, information on donor age, sex, ethnicity and CMV serostatus was compiled. A separate validation cohort of roughly 110 different subjects was used in addition to the roughly 620-subject first cohort. Genome-wide SNP genotypes for about 60% of the roughly 700 donors were used in a later genetic analysis, which treated that subset as a discovery cohort. Rather than using new phenotypic data, the later analysis identified candidate immune exposures from TCR beta sequences and from how often those sequences occurred across donors.

Broad study findings and their caveats: A later analysis found that HLA-associated TCR beta chains were more clonally expanded and had lower generation probabilities than equally common non-associated chains. A cluster of highly shared sequence variants was judged likely to represent a technical artifact of the sequencing pipeline. Broadly in line with IMGT annotations, most TCR beta V segments showed up in productive rearrangements about 87% or about 30% of the time in an earlier analysis of several hundred of the donors. A later analysis reported that several top co-occurrence clusters appeared linked to parvovirus B19, influenza, CMV and Epstein-Barr virus. Linkage disequilibrium might explain the correlated functional status among segregating V segments, but an unknown experimental factor could not be ruled out. Because HLA typing was missing for some donors at each locus, association tests included only the typed subset. According to a later analysis, most CMV-associated TCR beta chains appeared to be HLA-restricted, and the HLA associations seemed to be driven largely by CMV exposure. The authors suggested that the approach could potentially be generalized to other disease states and immunological phenotypes. According to a later genetic analysis, donors in an Asian-associated ancestry cluster had fewer N-insertions in productive TCRs than the roughly 700-donor mean. When HLA alleles, especially DR and DQ, strongly co-occurred, TCR associations were difficult to assign to individual alleles. Seventeen rarely observed V segments, including chromosome 9 orphons, were excluded from the earlier analysis of approximately 500 of the donors because counts were too low. In a later analysis, the rate of TCR association differed among HLA loci, with DRB1 alleles having the most associated TCRs and HLA-C alleles having the fewest. Some IMGT-functional V segments, including TRBV6-2 and TRBV6-3, could not be told apart with the 87-base-pair reads, so those segments were excluded. The classifier was reported to diagnose cytomegalovirus status with high specificity and sensitivity in both the original cohort and the validation cohort. Presence/absence analyses assumed roughly uniform sequencing depth across donors, an assumption that may not hold. Specific HLA alleles were associated with 15,000 to 20,000 TCR beta sequences at a false discovery rate of 0.05 in a later analysis. A few of the identified cytomegalovirus-associated TCR beta chains were confirmed in vitro to be specific for cytomegalovirus antigens. A further reported finding was that TCR beta sequences accurately predicted the HLA-A and HLA-B alleles for most subjects in the first cohort. In a later genetic analysis, a missense DCLRE1C variant was associated with V-gene and J-gene trimming of TCR beta chains, and the association was replicated in an independent cohort. Only TCR beta chains were sequenced in this cohort, and the absence of alpha or paired-chain data limited detectable features. CMV serostatus was the only immune exposure information available for the cohort. Across donors, most TCR sequences were observed very rarely, whereas some public TCRs were present in many individuals. The study gave a list of about 160 TCR beta chains associated with cytomegalovirus.

The cohort was made up of several hundred healthy bone marrow donors. All cohort members were sampled while nominally healthy, although unrecorded immune exposures were likely present. The donor was CMV seronegative and was included in the group of 352 seronegative cohort members. A peripheral blood sample was collected from each donor, and TCR beta sequencing was performed on peripheral blood mononuclear cells. The Qiagen DNeasy Blood Extraction Kit was used to extract genomic DNA from the blood cell samples. The method was the immunoSEQ multiplex PCR assay. A mixture of 60 forward primers for TCR Vbeta segments and 13 reverse primers for TCR Jbeta segments was used in the multiplex PCR. The CDR3 region of rearranged TCR beta genes was amplified from genomic DNA by a multiplex PCR assay. Amplified TCR beta libraries were sequenced as 87-base-pair reads on the Illumina HiSeq System. Under the source paper's analysis protocol: Across the 500 to 850 repertoires, a later analysis counted 60 million to 90 million unique TCR beta chains, around 11 million of which were shared by at least two donors. A nearest-neighbor algorithm error-corrected the raw reads and collapsed the reads into unique sequences, merging closely related sequences to remove PCR and sequencing errors. V, D and J gene segments were assigned by aligning CDR3 sequences to IMGT reference sequences. For a sequence to be retained, a match of at least six nucleotides was required to both a V gene segment and a J gene segment. Rearrangements were called productive when the CDR3 lacked stop codons and stayed in frame with V and J; all others were non-productive. Following IMGT convention, CDR3 was defined as the stretch from the second conserved V-encoded cysteine to the conserved J-encoded phenylalanine. Sequences without an unambiguous match to a single V gene segment were excluded from the earlier analysis of 587 of the donors. An earlier analysis of some 610 of the donors called V segments functional above 56.7% productive rearrangements and segregating when the between-donor standard deviation exceeded 5%. A statistical classification framework was developed to diagnose cytomegalovirus status using the catalog of TCR beta chain sequences. A later analysis assigned V and J genes by comparing TCR nucleotide sequences with IMGT/GENE-DB human TR gene sequences. In a later analysis, CDR3 sequences and most-parsimonious VDJ recombination scenarios were assigned using the TCRdist pipeline. In a later analysis, each TCR beta chain was defined by its CDR3 amino acid sequence together with its V-gene family, and reads without a unique V-gene family were excluded. In a later analysis, nearly 600 highly shared, low-generation-probability nucleotide sequences were removed to address suspected cross-contamination and a sequencing artifact. In a later analysis, a clonal expansion index for each public chain was calculated from normalized within-repertoire ranks of inferred template counts. Generation probabilities in a later analysis came from a VDJ recombination model fitted to out-of-frame rearrangements, and those results were checked against IGoR. In a later analysis, hypergeometric tests were used to score TCR-TCR, TCR-HLA and TCR-CMV co-occurrence, with a repertoire-size bias correction applied to TCR pairs. A later analysis estimated false discovery rates by permuting HLA or CMV assignments 20 times. In a later analysis, co-occurring TCRs were grouped using DBSCAN, and TCRdist sequence similarity was added for clustering within HLA-allele-positive subsets. Repertoires with fewer than 30,000 or more than 120,000 public chains, plus five repertoires with anomalous nucleotide sharing, were excluded from co-occurrence clustering. What TCRdb holds here is the immuneACCESS table cut down to in-frame rearrangements. Part of the clones is not present; checked against another copy, under half of the missing clones reflect an unresolved V gene, and the others are unexplained. V and J calls and clone size are as listed in that table; D and trimming were resolved from the DNA. For this sample there are roughly 120,000 clones; over 65% appear just once. The top ten clonotypes cover just under 2% of the sample.

The germline V gene specifies LGHNA as CDR1 and YSLEER as CDR2. From cysteine to phenylalanine, the CDR3 is 15 amino acids long. Just the 45-base CDR3 DNA is kept, in frame starting at base 1. V gives up 0 bases and J gives up 3 bases, and the segment between their germline ends measures 12 bases. Recombination linked TRBV4-3 to TRBJ2-7; no D segment can be confidently identified. Sequenced input: PBMCs. The source of this sequence is a man aged 45-60 years in good health and CMV-seronegative. This receptor has the CDR3 CASSQDAYLDYEQYF. The nucleotide sequence reads as follows: TGCGCCAGCAGCCAAGATGCCTACCTAGACTACGAGCAGTACTTC.